One and the same sample provided the 20 T cell receptor beta chains below, sequenced in a study of cytomegalovirus exposure and HLA in healthy donors. The PCR ran on 60 Vbeta and 13 Jbeta primers. TCRdb keeps only in-frame clones here, not all; method: immunoSEQ multiplex PCR. Found here are 100,000 to 150,000 clones, around 70% of them singletons; the top ten hold approximately 3.8%. Sequencing was carried out using PBMCs. Receptor source: a man aged 35-49 years in good health and CMV-seropositive.

The rearrangement uses TRBV6-5 and TRBJ2-2; D call uncertain. V dropped 6 bases and J dropped 2 bases, with 13 bases sitting between them. The CDR3 loop spans 15 amino acids. From germline, CDR1 is MNHEY and CDR2 SVGAGI. The CDR3 sequence: CASSRSLVNTGELFF. The CDR3 DNA is TGTGCCAGCAGCCGTTCATTAGTCAACACCGGGGAGCTGTTTTTT.

This chain uses TRBV9 with TRBJ2-1; 9 nucleotides align to TRBD2. CDR1 and CDR2 from the germline V gene are SGDLS and YYNGEE. With V trimmed by 0 bases and J by 7 bases, 14 bases remained unmatched. CDR3 size: 18 residues. CDR3 bases: TGTGCCAGCAGCGTAGCTACAGGCGGCGGGAGGGCCGGAAATGAGCAGTTCTTC. It is translated as CASSVATGGGRAGNEQFF. The complete variable domain, with remaining parts taken from reference TRBV9 and TRBJ2-1, reads DSGVTQTPKHLITATGQRVTLRCSPRSGDLSVYWYQQSLDQGLQFLIQYYNGEERAKGNILERFSAQQFPDLHSELNLSSLELGDSALYFCASSVATGGGRAGNEQFFGPGTRLTVL.

This clone has only a few counts. This sequence joins TRBV5-4 and TRBJ1-2; possibly TRBD1 for D (5 bases). The CDR3 loop spans 16 amino acids. Germline loops: CDR1 SGHNT, CDR2 YYREEE (reference sequence). V lost 4 bases and J 8 bases, leaving 24 bases between the germline ends. CDR3 residues: CASSPNRQPSKQGYTF. CDR3 DNA sequence: TGTGCCAGCAGCCCAAACAGACAGCCCTCGAAACAGGGCTACACCTTC.

This clone was seen more than once but under ten times. The chain recombines TRBV28 with TRBJ1-5; no clear D. Germline V gene sequence: CDR1 MDHEN, CDR2 SYDVKM. CDR3 length: 12 residues. Trimming took 4 bases from V and 7 from J, leaving 8 bases between them. In DNA, the CDR3 is TGTGCCAGCAGTTCCGGTTGGCAGCCCCAGCATTTT. It encodes CASSSGWQPQHF.

This CDR3 reads CASSTGLDNEQFF. Here the CDR3 DNA reads TGTGCCAGCAGCACCGGACTTGACAATGAGCAGTTCTTC. This chain joins TRBV28 and TRBJ2-1; tentative D call: TRBD2 (5 bases). The CDR3 is 13 amino acids. Trimming took off 6 bases at V and 5 bases at J, with 11 bases between the two ends. CDR1 and CDR2 from the germline V gene are MDHEN and SYDVKM.

The V call is TRBV5-1, the J call TRBJ2-4, with 7 bases lining up with TRBD1. This CDR3 contains 16 residues. Germline CDR1 reads SGHRS; CDR2 reads YFSETQ. V trimming: 4 bases; J trimming: 0 bases; junction bases outside the gene matches: 7. The CDR3 bases are TGCGCCAGCAGCATAACAGGGGAACCAGCCAAAAACATTCAGTACTTC. Translation gives CASSITGEPAKNIQYF.

The V and J genes are TRBV7-2 and TRBJ1-2, with D unresolved. Germline values: CDR1 SGHTA, CDR2 FQGNSA. V gave up 5 bases and J gave up 4 bases, with 23 bases separating them. The CDR3 has 17 amino acids. DNA for the CDR3: TGTGCCAGCAGCCCTGGGTCCCGGACTACTTACCTCTATGGCTACACCTTC. Translating gives CASSPGSRTTYLYGYTF. Together with reference TRBV7-2 and TRBJ1-2, the CDR3 gives the full variable domain: GAGVSQSPSNKVTEKGKDVELRCDPISGHTALYWYRQSLGQGLEFLIYFQGNSAPDKSGLPSDRFSAERTGGSVSTLTIQRTQQEDSAVYLCASSPGSRTTYLYGYTFGSGTRLTVV.

The V gene is TRBV13, the J gene TRBJ2-7; D might be TRBD2 (6 bases). Trimming cost V 0 bases and J 3 bases, with 9 bases left between them. This CDR3 is built from 14 residues. In germline, CDR1 is PRHDT, CDR2 FYEKMQ (reference sequence). CDR3 nucleotide sequence: TGTGCCAGCAGCTTAGGGCGGAGGGGCTACGAGCAGTACTTC. Translation: CASSLGRRGYEQYF.

The DNA for the CDR3 is TGCAGCGTTGTAGGCCTAGCGGGAGCCCCAGATACGCAGTATTTT. Translation gives CSVVGLAGAPDTQYF. The chain recombines TRBV29-1 with TRBJ2-3; TRBD2 matches 10 bases. The CDR3 extends over 15 amino acids. Trimming cost V 4 bases and J 4 bases; bases outside gene matches: 8. Germline CDR1 SQVTM, CDR2 ANQGSEA.

The chain joins TRBV15 to TRBJ1-5; D not certain. The CDR3 runs 12 residues. Deletions cut 2 bases from V and 4 bases from J, with 3 bases between. Germline V lookup: CDR1 LNHNV, CDR2 YYDKDF (reference sequence). The CDR3 nucleotides are TGTGCCACCAGCAGACAGAATCAGCCCCAGCATTTT. Translated: CATSRQNQPQHF. Looking up the rest from reference TRBV15 and TRBJ1-5 gives the full variable domain: DAMVIQNPRYQVTQFGKPVTLSCSQTLNHNVMYWYQQKSSQAPKLLFHYYDKDFNNEADTPDNFQSRRPNTSFCFLDIRSPGLGDTAMYLCATSRQNQPQHFGDGTRLSIL.

The chain couples TRBV5-6 to TRBJ1-5; the match to TRBD1 covers 8 bases. V lost 4 bases, J lost 4 bases, and 10 bases stayed unmatched. CDR1 and CDR2 (germline): SGHDT, YYEEEE. The length of the CDR3 is 16 residues. CDR3 bases: TGTGCCAGCAGCAGACTCAGGGGGCCAGGGAATCAGCCCCAGCATTTT. Residues: CASSRLRGPGNQPQHF.

This clone was seen just once. The chain recombines TRBV5-8 with TRBJ1-4, with 7 bases identical to TRBD1. Looked up from germline, CDR1 is SGHTS and CDR2 is YDEGEE. Germline trimming cut 0 bases from V and 8 bases from J; bases unmatched to any gene: 1. The CDR3 covers 13 residues. The CDR3 loop is CASSLVDREKLFF. CDR3 nucleotides: TGTGCCAGCAGCTTGGTGGACAGGGAAAAACTGTTTTTT.

The chain combines TRBV7-8 with TRBJ2-5; 7 bases match TRBD2. CDR1 and CDR2 from the germline V gene are SGHVS and FQNEAQ. V was clipped by 6 bases and J by 4 bases; unmatched bases: 8. CDR3 length: 14 amino acids. This CDR3 reads CASRRLAPGETQYF. DNA for the CDR3: TGTGCCAGCAGGCGACTAGCACCAGGAGAGACCCAGTACTTC.

This chain connects TRBV15 to TRBJ1-2; 9 bases match TRBD1. Germline trimming cut 6 bases from V and 4 bases from J; bases unmatched to any gene: 6. Germline V gene data show CDR1 as LNHNV and CDR2 as YYDKDF (reference sequence). CDR3 length: 14 amino acids. The CDR3 loop is CATRGTGGIYGYTF. CDR3 DNA: TGTGCCACCAGGGGAACAGGGGGCATCTATGGCTACACCTTC.

The J gene is TRBJ2-7, the V gene TRBV4-2, with 12 bases identical to TRBD2. After removal of 4 bases from V and 3 bases from J, the junction contained 4 bases not matched to a gene. The CDR3 totals 15 residues. The germline gives CDR1 LGHNA, CDR2 YNFKEQ. CDR3: CASSPRTSGNYEQYF. In DNA form, the CDR3 reads TGTGCCAGCAGCCCTCGGACTAGCGGGAACTACGAGCAGTACTTC.

This chain links TRBV6-6 with TRBJ1-5; D is possibly TRBD1 (5 bases). V gave up 4 bases and J gave up 10 bases, with 20 bases separating them. This CDR3 contains 15 residues. Germline-derived CDR1 and CDR2 are MNHNY and SVGAGI (reference sequence). The CDR3 coding sequence is TGTGCCAGCAGTTCCAGCAGGGAAAGAATTTTACCCCAGCATTTT. Protein product: CASSSSRERILPQHF.

V usage is TRBV11-2 and J usage is TRBJ2-3, with 8 bases identical to TRBD2. The CDR3 runs to 15 residues. The V gene's germline CDR1 is SGHAT and CDR2 FQNNGV. Trimming at V came to 3 bases and at J to 3 bases, leaving 5 bases not matched to a gene. This CDR3 is CASSFGSGRTDTQYF. CDR3 bases: TGTGCCAGCAGCTTTGGCAGCGGGAGAACAGATACGCAGTATTTT.

V usage is TRBV7-9 and J usage is TRBJ1-2, with D possibly TRBD1 on 5 matching bases. The CDR3 is 15 residues long. Trimming took 1 base from V and 2 from J, leaving 11 bases between them. CDR1 is SEHNR and CDR2 is FQNEAQ in the germline V gene (reference sequence). The CDR3 DNA is TGTGCCAGCAGCTTAGGACAGAAATTGAACTATGGCTACACCTTC. Residues: CASSLGQKLNYGYTF.

This clone has more than one count but fewer than ten. The CDR3: CSVATGQGGGTEAFF. CDR3 nucleotides: TGCAGCGTTGCCACCGGACAGGGCGGGGGCACTGAAGCTTTCTTT. The genes are TRBV29-1 and TRBJ1-1, with 8 positions matching TRBD1. The V and J ends lost 4 bases and 4 bases, in that order; junction bases with no gene match: 11. The CDR3 contains 15 residues. CDR1 and CDR2 from the germline V gene are SQVTM and ANQGSEA.

Written as DNA, the CDR3 is TGTGCCAGTAGTATGGGGTGGGCTAGCGGCAGCCAAGAGACCCAGTACTTC. Its protein is CASSMGWASGSQETQYF. The chain links TRBV19 to TRBJ2-5; 7 bases are a match to TRBD2. V dropped 3 bases and J dropped 1; count of bases not matched to a gene: 11. CDR3 length: 17 amino acids. Germline lookup yields CDR1 LNHDA and CDR2 SQIVND (reference sequence).